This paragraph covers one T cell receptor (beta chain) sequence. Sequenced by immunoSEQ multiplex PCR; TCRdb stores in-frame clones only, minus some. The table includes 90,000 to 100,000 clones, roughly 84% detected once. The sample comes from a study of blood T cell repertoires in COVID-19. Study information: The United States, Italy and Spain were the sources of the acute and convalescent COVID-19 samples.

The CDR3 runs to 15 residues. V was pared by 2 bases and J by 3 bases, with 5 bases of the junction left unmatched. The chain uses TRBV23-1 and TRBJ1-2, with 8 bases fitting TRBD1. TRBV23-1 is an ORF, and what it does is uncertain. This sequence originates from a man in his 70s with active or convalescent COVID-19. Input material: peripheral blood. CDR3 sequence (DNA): TGCGCCAGCAGTCAAATGACAGGGGAGTACTATGGCTACACCTTC. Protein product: CASSQMTGEYYGYTF.